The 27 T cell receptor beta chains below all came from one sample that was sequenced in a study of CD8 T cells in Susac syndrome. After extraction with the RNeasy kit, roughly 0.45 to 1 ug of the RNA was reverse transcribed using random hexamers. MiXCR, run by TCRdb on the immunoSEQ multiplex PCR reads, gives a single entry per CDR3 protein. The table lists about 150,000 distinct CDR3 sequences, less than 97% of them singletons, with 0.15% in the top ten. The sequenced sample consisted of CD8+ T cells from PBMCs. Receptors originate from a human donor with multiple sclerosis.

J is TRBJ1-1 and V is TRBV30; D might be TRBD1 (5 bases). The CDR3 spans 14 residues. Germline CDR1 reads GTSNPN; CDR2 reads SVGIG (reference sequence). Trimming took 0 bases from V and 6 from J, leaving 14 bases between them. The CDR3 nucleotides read TGTGCCTGGAGTGTACTTCGGGGCGGCGCTGAAGCTTTCTTT. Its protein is CAWSVLRGGAEAFF.

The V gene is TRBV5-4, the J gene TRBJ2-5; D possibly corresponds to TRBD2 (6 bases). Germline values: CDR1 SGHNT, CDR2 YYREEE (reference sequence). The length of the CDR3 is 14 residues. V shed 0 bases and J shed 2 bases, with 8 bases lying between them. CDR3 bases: TGTGCCAGCAGCTTGGGACTAGATCAAGAGACCCAGTACTTC. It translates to CASSLGLDQETQYF.

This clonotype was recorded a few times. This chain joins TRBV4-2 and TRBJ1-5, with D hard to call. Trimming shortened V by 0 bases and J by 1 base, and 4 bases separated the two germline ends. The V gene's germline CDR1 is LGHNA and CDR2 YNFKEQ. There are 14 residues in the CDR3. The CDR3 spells CASSQEGSNQPQHF. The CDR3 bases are TGTGCCAGCAGCCAAGAGGGCAGCAATCAGCCCCAGCATTTT.

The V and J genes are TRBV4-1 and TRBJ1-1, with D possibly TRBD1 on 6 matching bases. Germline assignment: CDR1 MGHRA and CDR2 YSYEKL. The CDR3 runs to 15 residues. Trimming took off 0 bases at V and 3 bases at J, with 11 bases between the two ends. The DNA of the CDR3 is TGCGCCAGCAGCCAAGAAACAGGGACCGACACTGAAGCTTTCTTT. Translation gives CASSQETGTDTEAFF.

CDR3: CAARGAFWNDYEQYF. The CDR3 region has the DNA TGTGCCGCCCGGGGCGCATTTTGGAACGACTACGAGCAGTACTTC. This chain links TRBV30 with TRBJ2-7, with D perhaps given as TRBD1 or TRBD2 (5 bases each). The CDR3 extends over 15 amino acids. Germline V gives CDR1 GTSNPN, CDR2 SVGIG (reference sequence). V lost 8 bases to trimming and J lost 3 bases, with 23 bases between them.

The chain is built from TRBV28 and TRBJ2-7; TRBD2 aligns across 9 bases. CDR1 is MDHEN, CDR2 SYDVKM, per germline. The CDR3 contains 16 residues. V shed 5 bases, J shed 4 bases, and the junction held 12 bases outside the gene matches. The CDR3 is CASSNQRTSAPYEQYV. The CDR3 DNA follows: TGTGCCAGCAGTAACCAAAGGACTAGCGCCCCTTACGAGCAGTACGTC.

This CDR3 is CASSVAFQETQYF. The CDR3 DNA is TGTGCCAGCAGCGTAGCCTTCCAAGAGACCCAGTACTTC. The genes are TRBV9 and TRBJ2-5, with D unclear. Deletions cut 0 bases from V and 1 base from J, with 4 bases between. This CDR3 contains 13 residues. The germline gives CDR1 SGDLS, CDR2 YYNGEE.

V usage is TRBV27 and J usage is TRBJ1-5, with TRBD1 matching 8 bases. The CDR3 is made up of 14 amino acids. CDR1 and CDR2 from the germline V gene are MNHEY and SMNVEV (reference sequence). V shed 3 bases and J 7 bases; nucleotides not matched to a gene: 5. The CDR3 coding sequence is TGTGCCAGCAGTTTCGACAGGGGTGGCCAGCCCCAGCATTTT. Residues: CASSFDRGGQPQHF.

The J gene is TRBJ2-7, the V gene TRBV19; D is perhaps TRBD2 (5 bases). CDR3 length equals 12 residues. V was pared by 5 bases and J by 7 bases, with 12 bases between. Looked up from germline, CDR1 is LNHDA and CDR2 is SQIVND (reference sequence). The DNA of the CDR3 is TGTGCCAGTAGTGCCGGTTGGGAGGAGCAGTACTTC. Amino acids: CASSAGWEEQYF.

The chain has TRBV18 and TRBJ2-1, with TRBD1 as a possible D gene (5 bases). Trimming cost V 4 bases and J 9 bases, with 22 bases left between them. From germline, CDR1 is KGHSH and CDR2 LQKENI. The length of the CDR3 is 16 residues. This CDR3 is CASSRGNSPRVGEQFF. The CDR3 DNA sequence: TGTGCCAGCTCACGGGGCAACTCCCCCCGTGTCGGTGAGCAGTTCTTC.

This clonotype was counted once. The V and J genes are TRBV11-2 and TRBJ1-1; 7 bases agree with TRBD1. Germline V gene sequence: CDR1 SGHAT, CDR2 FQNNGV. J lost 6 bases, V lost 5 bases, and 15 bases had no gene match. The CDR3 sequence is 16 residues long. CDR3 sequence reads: CASSTTGTELRSEAFF. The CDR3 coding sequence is TGTGCCAGCAGCACCACAGGGACAGAGCTAAGGTCTGAAGCTTTCTTT.

The CDR3 bases are TGTGCCAGCCTCGGACAGGGCTCCTACGAGCAGTACGTC. Amino acid sequence: CASLGQGSYEQYV. This chain joins TRBV28 and TRBJ2-7; 8 bases map to TRBD1. The CDR3 contains 13 residues. V shed 8 bases and J 0 bases; nucleotides not matched to a gene: 3. Germline lookup yields CDR1 MDHEN and CDR2 SYDVKM.

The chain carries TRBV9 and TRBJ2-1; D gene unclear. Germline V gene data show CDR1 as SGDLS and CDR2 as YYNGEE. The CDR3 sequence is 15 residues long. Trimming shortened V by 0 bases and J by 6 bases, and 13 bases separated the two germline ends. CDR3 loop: CASSVDASVVNEQFF. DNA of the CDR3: TGTGCCAGCAGCGTAGACGCTAGTGTCGTCAATGAGCAGTTCTTC.

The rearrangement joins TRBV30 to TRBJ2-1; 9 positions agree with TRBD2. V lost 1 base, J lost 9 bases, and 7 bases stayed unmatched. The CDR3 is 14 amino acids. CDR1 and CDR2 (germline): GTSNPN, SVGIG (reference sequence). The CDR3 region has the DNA TGTGCCTGGAGTGAATTAGCGGGGGTTAGTGAGCAGTTCTTC. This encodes CAWSELAGVSEQFF.

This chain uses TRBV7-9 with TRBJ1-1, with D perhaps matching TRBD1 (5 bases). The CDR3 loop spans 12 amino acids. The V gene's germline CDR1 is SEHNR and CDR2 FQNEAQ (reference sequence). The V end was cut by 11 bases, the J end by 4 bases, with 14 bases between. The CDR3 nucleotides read TGTGCCCTCCGGTACGGGACCACTGAAGCTTTCTTT. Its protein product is CALRYGTTEAFF.

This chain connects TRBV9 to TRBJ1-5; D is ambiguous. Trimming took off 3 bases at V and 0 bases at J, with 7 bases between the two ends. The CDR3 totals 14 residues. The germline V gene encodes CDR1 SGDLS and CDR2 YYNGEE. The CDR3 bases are TGTGCCAGCAGCGGTGGGCCTAGCAATCAGCCCCAGCATTTT. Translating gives CASSGGPSNQPQHF.

The CDR3 here is CASSGGRGYEQYF. The CDR3 nucleotides are TGTGCCAGCAGTGGCGGACGGGGCTACGAGCAGTACTTC. This sequence joins TRBV2 and TRBJ2-7; tentatively, D is TRBD2 (5 bases). Trimming took 4 bases from V and 3 from J, leaving 10 bases between them. This CDR3 is 13 amino acids long. Germline V gene lookup returns CDR1 SNHLY and CDR2 FYNNEI.

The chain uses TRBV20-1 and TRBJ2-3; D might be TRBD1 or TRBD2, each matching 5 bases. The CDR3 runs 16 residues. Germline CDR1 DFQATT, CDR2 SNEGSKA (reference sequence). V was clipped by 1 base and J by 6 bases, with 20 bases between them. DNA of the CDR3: TGCAGTGCTAGAGGGAAGACGGGACGACGGTCGGATACGCAGTATTTT. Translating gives CSARGKTGRRSDTQYF.

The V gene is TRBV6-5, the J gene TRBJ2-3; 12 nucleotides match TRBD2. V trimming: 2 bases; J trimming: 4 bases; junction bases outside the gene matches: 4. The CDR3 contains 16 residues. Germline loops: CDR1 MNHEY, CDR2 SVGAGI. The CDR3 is CASSYAPSGGADTQYF. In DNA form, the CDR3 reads TGTGCCAGCAGTTACGCCCCTAGCGGGGGGGCAGATACGCAGTATTTT.

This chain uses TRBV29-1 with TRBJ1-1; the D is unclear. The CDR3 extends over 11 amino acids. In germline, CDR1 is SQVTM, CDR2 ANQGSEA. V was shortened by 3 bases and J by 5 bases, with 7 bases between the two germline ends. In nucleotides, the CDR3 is TGCAGCGTTGAGAGTGCTACTGAAGCTTTCTTT. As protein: CSVESATEAFF.

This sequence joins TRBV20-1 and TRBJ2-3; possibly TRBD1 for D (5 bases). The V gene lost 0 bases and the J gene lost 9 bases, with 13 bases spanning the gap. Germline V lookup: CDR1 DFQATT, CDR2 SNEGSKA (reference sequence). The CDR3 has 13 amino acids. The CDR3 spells CSARDGGSGTQYF. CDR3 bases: TGCAGTGCTAGAGATGGTGGTTCAGGGACGCAGTATTTT.

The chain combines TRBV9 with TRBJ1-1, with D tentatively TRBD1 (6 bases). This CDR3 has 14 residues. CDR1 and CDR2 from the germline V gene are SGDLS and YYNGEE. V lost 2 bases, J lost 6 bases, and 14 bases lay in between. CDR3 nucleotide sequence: TGTGCCAGCAGCGTCGACACAGGGCAAGCTGAAGCTTTCTTT. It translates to CASSVDTGQAEAFF.

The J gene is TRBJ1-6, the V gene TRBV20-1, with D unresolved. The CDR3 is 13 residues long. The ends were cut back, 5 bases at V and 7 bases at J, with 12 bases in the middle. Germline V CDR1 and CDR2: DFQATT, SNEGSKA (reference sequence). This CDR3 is CSAERGENSPLHF. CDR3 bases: TGCAGTGCTGAGAGAGGAGAGAATTCACCCCTCCACTTT.

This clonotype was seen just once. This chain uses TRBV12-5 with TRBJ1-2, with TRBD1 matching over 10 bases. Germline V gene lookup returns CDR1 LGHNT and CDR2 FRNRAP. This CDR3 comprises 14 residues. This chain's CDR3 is CATTGTGDNYGYTF. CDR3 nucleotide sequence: TGTGCCACAACCGGGACAGGGGATAACTATGGCTACACCTTC.

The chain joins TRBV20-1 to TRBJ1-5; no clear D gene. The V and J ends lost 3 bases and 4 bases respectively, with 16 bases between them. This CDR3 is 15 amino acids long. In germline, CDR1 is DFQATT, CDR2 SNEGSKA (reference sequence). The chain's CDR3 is CSAREDGRINQPQHF. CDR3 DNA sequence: TGCAGTGCTAGGGAGGACGGACGGATAAATCAGCCCCAGCATTTT.

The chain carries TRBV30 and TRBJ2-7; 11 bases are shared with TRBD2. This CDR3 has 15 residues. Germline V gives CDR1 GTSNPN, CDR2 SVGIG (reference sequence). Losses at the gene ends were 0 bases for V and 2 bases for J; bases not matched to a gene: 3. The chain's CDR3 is CAWSVLTSGAYEQYF. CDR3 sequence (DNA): TGTGCCTGGAGTGTACTGACTAGCGGGGCCTACGAGCAGTACTTC.

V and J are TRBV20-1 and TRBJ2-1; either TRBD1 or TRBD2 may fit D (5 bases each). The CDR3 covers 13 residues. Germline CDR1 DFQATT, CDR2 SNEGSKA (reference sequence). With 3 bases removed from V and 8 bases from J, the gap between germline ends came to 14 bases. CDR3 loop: CSARRGEADEQFF. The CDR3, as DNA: TGCAGTGCTAGGAGGGGAGAAGCAGATGAGCAGTTCTTC.